The 20 T cell receptor beta chains listed next were all sequenced from one sample in a study of human T cells and chemical hapten exposure. Indicated time point: patch test 3, about 24 weeks after DPC sensitization. As to treatment: therapeutic diphenylcyclopropenone sensitization with weekly scalp DPC. One entry per CDR3 protein results from TCRdb running MiXCR on the RACE reads. The sample lists about 82,000 distinct CDR3 sequences, 13% seen once, with roughly 5.7% in the top ten. The material was whole blood, obtained in connection with sensitization to the hapten diphenylcyclopropenone (DPC). Receptor source: a woman aged 45-59 years with alopecia areata. Some clones in this sample may be carry-over from other donors' samples.

The genes are TRBV11-2 and TRBJ2-7; D perhaps matches TRBD1 (7 bases). V lost 4 bases, J lost 13 bases, and 23 bases lay in between. The germline CDR1 and CDR2 sequences are SGHAT and FQNNGV. This CDR3 has 14 residues. DNA of the CDR3: TGTGCCAGCAGCTCGCGGGACAGAACAGGGGCGGATTACTTC. It translates to CASSSRDRTGADYF.

The sample holds many counts of this clonotype. The chain combines TRBV18 with TRBJ1-6; 9 bases align to TRBD1. This CDR3 spans 17 amino acids. The germline gives CDR1 KGHSH, CDR2 LQKENI. V gave up 7 bases and J gave up 10 bases; unmatched junction bases: 17. Written as DNA, the CDR3 is TGTGCCAGCTTAGAACACCACCCGGGACAGGGTGCCTCACCCCTCCACTTT. Encoded protein: CASLEHHPGQGASPLHF.

CDR3 coding DNA: TGTGCCAGCCGGTTAGGGCCCATGGGGAACACCGGGGAGCTGTTTTTT. Its protein is CASRLGPMGNTGELFF. The chain uses TRBV6-1 and TRBJ2-2, with D unresolved. V lost 8 bases to trimming and J lost 1 base, with 17 bases between them. Germline assignment: CDR1 MNHNS and CDR2 SASEGT. The CDR3 extends over 16 amino acids.

This clonotype was counted many times. The rearrangement joins TRBV10-3 to TRBJ1-2; no definite D call. The CDR3 length is 14 residues. Per germline, CDR1 ENHRY and CDR2 SYGVKD. Trimming took 10 bases from V and 0 from J, leaving 15 bases between them. The CDR3 sequence is CATRYGPPNYGYTF. In DNA, the CDR3 is TGTGCCACCCGTTACGGACCTCCTAACTATGGCTACACCTTC.

This clonotype was observed many times. This chain uses TRBV6-6 with TRBJ1-6; D may be TRBD1 (6 bases). Germline CDR1 MNHNY, CDR2 SVGAGI (reference sequence). Trimming left V 6 bases short and J 10 bases short, with 19 bases between. The CDR3 consists of 15 residues. For the CDR3, the DNA is TGTGCCAGCAGGCTCCTACAGGGTGGAGGATCACCCCTCCACTTT. Residues: CASRLLQGGGSPLHF.

This sequence joins TRBV12-3 or TRBV12-4 and TRBJ1-2, with 9 bases matching TRBD1. This CDR3 is 16 amino acids long. With V trimmed by 6 bases and J by 0 bases, 8 bases remained unmatched. The CDR3 DNA follows: TGTGCCAGCAGCCTGGGACAGGGAACTTCTAACTATGGCTACACCTTC. Protein sequence: CASSLGQGTSNYGYTF.

This clonotype was detected many times. The chain couples TRBV7-2 to TRBJ2-4, with 14 nucleotides matching TRBD2. The CDR3 is made up of 16 amino acids. Germline-derived CDR1 and CDR2 are SGHTA and FQGNSA. J lost 6 bases, V lost 0 bases, and 1 base had no gene match. CDR3 residues: CASSLAGTSGRNIQYF. In DNA, the CDR3 is TGTGCCAGCAGCTTAGCGGGGACTAGCGGGAGAAACATTCAGTACTTC.

The rearrangement links TRBV29-1 to TRBJ2-5; D gene unclear. The V gene's germline CDR1 is SQVTM and CDR2 ANQGSEA. The CDR3 runs 11 residues. Trimming removed 8 bases from V and 5 bases from J, with 12 bases in between. The chain's CDR3 is CSTTSGETQYF. CDR3 in DNA: TGCAGCACCACTTCCGGGGAGACCCAGTACTTC.

This clonotype was seen ten or more times. One end of the junction is discordant with germline, which a read error may explain. In DNA form, the CDR3 reads TGTGCTAGCAGCTTGAGCCAGTCCTACAATGAGCAGTTCTTC. Translated, it gives CASSLSQSYNEQFF. The V call is TRBV7-7, the J call TRBJ2-1; D call uncertain. This CDR3 region has 14 residues. Germline V lookup: CDR1 SSHAT, CDR2 FNYEAQ (reference sequence). The full variable domain, its missing parts supplied by reference TRBV7-7 and TRBJ2-1, is GAGVSQSPRYKVTKRGQDVTLRCDPISSHATLYWYQQALGQGPEFLTYFNYEAQPDKSGLPSDRFSAERPEGSISTLTIQRTEQRDSAMYRCASSLSQSYNEQFFGPGTRLTVL.

The table lists this clonotype with a few counts. The genes are TRBV27 and TRBJ2-7; 10 bases align to TRBD2. From germline, CDR1 is MNHEY and CDR2 SMNVEV (reference sequence). This CDR3 is built from 16 residues. J lost 2 bases, V lost 1 base, and 5 bases had no gene match. As DNA, the CDR3 is TGTGCCAGCAGTTTATTGGCTAGCGGGGGCCCCTACGAGCAGTACTTC. This sequence encodes CASSLLASGGPYEQYF.

This clonotype was observed a handful of times. The genes are TRBV20-1 and TRBJ1-5, with 8 bases identical to TRBD1. The trim removed 2 bases at V and 4 bases at J, leaving 4 bases unmatched. Germline V gene lookup returns CDR1 DFQATT and CDR2 SNEGSKA (reference sequence). The length of the CDR3 is 14 residues. CDR3 in DNA: TGCAGTGCTAGACTGACAGGGGTAAATCAGCCCCAGCATTTT. It specifies CSARLTGVNQPQHF.

This clonotype was counted a few times. V gene TRBV6-2 or TRBV6-3 combines with J gene TRBJ2-1; D unclear. The CDR3 loop spans 14 amino acids. Germline V gene sequence: CDR1 MNHEY, CDR2 SVGEGT. V lost 7 bases to trimming and J lost 0 bases, with 10 bases between them. CDR3 coding DNA: TGTGCCAGCAATTCGGCACGCTCCTACAATGAGCAGTTCTTC. Residues: CASNSARSYNEQFF.

The chain is built from TRBV5-1 and TRBJ2-7; no clear D. In germline, CDR1 is SGHRS, CDR2 YFSETQ. This CDR3 region has 14 residues. V lost 2 bases and J 2 bases, leaving 11 bases between the germline ends. DNA of the CDR3: TGCGCCAGCAGCTTTGTCGACGGAACCTACGAGCAGTACTTC. Its translation: CASSFVDGTYEQYF.

The CDR3 coding sequence is TGTGCCACCCTATTGGACAGCAACACCGGGGAGCTGTTTTTT. The encoded protein is CATLLDSNTGELFF. The J gene is TRBJ2-2, the V gene TRBV2; perhaps TRBD1 as D (6 bases). V lost 10 bases, J lost 2 bases, and 14 bases lay in between. This CDR3 region has 14 residues. Looked up from germline, CDR1 is SNHLY and CDR2 is FYNNEI.

The sample holds one count of this clonotype. At one end, the junction sequence differs from germline, possibly due to a read error. The gene calls are TRBV24-1 and TRBJ2-3; D uncertain. Per germline, CDR1 KGHDR and CDR2 SFDVKD. The CDR3 totals 12 residues. The CDR3 here is CTTGSTIDTQYF. The CDR3 bases are TGTACCACCGGGTCGACAATAGATACGCAGTATTTT.

This clonotype has a count of ten or more. The V and J genes are TRBV11-2 and TRBJ1-2, with 8 positions matching TRBD1. Losses at the gene ends were 3 bases for V and 8 bases for J; bases not matched to a gene: 5. Germline values: CDR1 SGHAT, CDR2 FQNNGV. The CDR3 is 13 residues long. CDR3: CASSLGQDVGYTF. The CDR3 region has the DNA TGTGCCAGCAGCTTGGGACAGGACGTAGGCTACACCTTC.

In this sample, this clonotype turned up many times. This chain's CDR3 is CASSRLRGAVDTQYF. The CDR3 DNA reads as TGTGCCAGCAGCCGCCTTCGGGGGGCGGTGGATACGCAGTATTTT. The J gene is TRBJ2-3, the V gene TRBV11-2; D might be TRBD2 (7 bases). Germline V lookup: CDR1 SGHAT, CDR2 FQNNGV. The CDR3 spans 15 residues. The V gene lost 5 bases and the J gene lost 6 bases, with 18 bases spanning the gap. Full variable domain (missing parts from reference TRBV11-2 and TRBJ2-3): EAGVAQSPRYKIIEKRQSVAFWCNPISGHATLYWYQQILGQGPKLLIQFQNNGVVDDSQLPKDRFSAERLKGVDSTLKIQPAKLEDSAVYLCASSRLRGAVDTQYFGPGTRLTVL.

This clonotype came up many times. The chain uses TRBV20-1 and TRBJ2-1; TRBD2 matches at 9 bases. The CDR3 totals 13 residues. Germline loops: CDR1 DFQATT, CDR2 SNEGSKA (reference sequence). The ends lost 3 bases at V and 15 bases at J; junction bases unmatched: 12. Here the CDR3 DNA reads TGCAGTGCTAGGGTTACGCAGGCTAGCGGGATGTTCTTC. This sequence encodes CSARVTQASGMFF.

This clonotype was recorded at least ten times. The chain recombines TRBV18 with TRBJ1-1, with D hard to call. The CDR3 is 14 amino acids. CDR1 and CDR2 (germline): KGHSH, LQKENI. The V end was cut by 3 bases, the J end by 4 bases, with 12 bases between. As DNA, the CDR3 is TGTGCCAGCTCACCGCTGGCCTCGGGCACTGAAGCTTTCTTT. Translation: CASSPLASGTEAFF.

This clonotype has at least ten counts. The chain is built from TRBV20-1 and TRBJ1-6; 7 nucleotides align to TRBD1. The V gene end was trimmed by 6 bases and the J gene end by 7 bases; junction bases not matched to a gene: 9. CDR3 length equals 14 residues. CDR1 and CDR2 (germline): DFQATT, SNEGSKA (reference sequence). The CDR3 DNA is TGCAGTGCGACCATCGGACAGGAGAATTCACCCCTCCACTTT. This codes for CSATIGQENSPLHF.